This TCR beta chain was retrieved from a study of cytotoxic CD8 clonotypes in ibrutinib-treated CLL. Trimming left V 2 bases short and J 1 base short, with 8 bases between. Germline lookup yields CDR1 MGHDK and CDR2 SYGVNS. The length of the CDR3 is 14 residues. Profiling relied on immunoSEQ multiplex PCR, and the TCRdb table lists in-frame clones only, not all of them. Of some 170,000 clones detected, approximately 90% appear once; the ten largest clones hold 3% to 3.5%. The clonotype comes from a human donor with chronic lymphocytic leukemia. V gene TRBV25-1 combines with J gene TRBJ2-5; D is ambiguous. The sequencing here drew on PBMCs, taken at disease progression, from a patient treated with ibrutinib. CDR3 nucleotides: TGTGCCAGCAGTGAACCGAGGATCCAAGAGACCCAGTACTTC. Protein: CASSEPRIQETQYF.